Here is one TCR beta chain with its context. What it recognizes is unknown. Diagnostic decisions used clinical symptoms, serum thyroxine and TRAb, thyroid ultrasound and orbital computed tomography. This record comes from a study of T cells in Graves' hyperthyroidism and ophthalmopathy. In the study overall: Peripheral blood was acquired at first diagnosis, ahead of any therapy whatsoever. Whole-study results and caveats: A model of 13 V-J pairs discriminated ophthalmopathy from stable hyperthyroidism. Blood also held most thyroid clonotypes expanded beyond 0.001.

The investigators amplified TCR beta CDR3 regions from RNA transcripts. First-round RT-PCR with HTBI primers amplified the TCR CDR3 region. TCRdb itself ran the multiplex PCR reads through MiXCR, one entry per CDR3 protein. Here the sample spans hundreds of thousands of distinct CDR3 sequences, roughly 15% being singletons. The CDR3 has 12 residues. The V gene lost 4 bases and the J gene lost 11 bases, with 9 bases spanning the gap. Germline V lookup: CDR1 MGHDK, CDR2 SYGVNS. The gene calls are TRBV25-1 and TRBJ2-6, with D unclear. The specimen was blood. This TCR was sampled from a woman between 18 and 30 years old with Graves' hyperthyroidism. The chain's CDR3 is CASSAAVDVLTF. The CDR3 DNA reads TGTGCCAGCAGTGCCGCAGTAGACGTCCTGACTTTC.